This T cell receptor (beta chain) is drawn from a study of cytomegalovirus exposure and HLA in healthy donors. Across the study: Of all 400 or so donors who were genotyped, about 80% belonged to the Caucasian-associated ancestry cluster.

Primers included in the PCR were 60 Vbeta and 13 Jbeta primers. The method was immunoSEQ multiplex PCR; TCRdb's version includes in-frame clones alone and lacks a portion of them. The table records roughly 200,000 clones, 70% to 80% of them present only once. With 1 base removed from V and 2 bases from J, the gap between germline ends came to 11 bases. Germline V lookup: CDR1 MNHEY, CDR2 SMNVEV (reference sequence). The CDR3 length is 15 residues. This clonotype was sampled from a male donor in good health and CMV-seronegative. The chain combines TRBV27 with TRBJ1-1; D call uncertain. Sequencing was performed on PBMCs. CDR3 loop: CASSLFGQENTEAFF. In DNA form, the CDR3 reads TGTGCCAGCAGTTTATTTGGGCAGGAAAACACTGAAGCTTTCTTT.